One and the same sample provided the 32 T cell receptor beta chains below, sequenced in a study of blood T cells in healthy people across ages. For the second PCR, which ran for roughly 7 to 11 cycles, a sample-barcoded 5' primer and a J-beta primer mix were used. TCRdb redid the calling of the 5' RACE reads with MiXCR, one entry per CDR3 protein. This table holds hundreds of thousands of distinct CDR3 sequences, over 40% found once. Sequenced material: blood. The receptors were gathered from an elderly woman in good health.

This clonotype was seen at least ten times. The DNA is left out, because the CDR3 cannot be placed on it with certainty; the CDR3 is given as TCRdb lists it. This sequence joins TRBV28 and TRBJ2-7. Both ends counted, the CDR3 spans 16 residues. Germline loops: CDR1 MDHEN, CDR2 SYDVKM. CDR3 loop: CASSTSTTGGTYEQYF.

The CDR3 DNA sequence: TGTGCCAGCTCACCCGCGGCGCGGACCGGGGAGCTGTTTTTT. Its translation: CASSPAARTGELFF. This chain links TRBV18 with TRBJ2-2; D remains ambiguous. CDR3 length equals 14 residues. Trimming pared 3 bases from V and 5 bases from J, leaving 10 bases between. From germline, CDR1 is KGHSH and CDR2 LQKENI.

The chain links TRBV7-2 to TRBJ2-3, with D perhaps matching TRBD1 (5 bases). The CDR3 runs to 14 residues. Deletions cut 0 bases from V and 5 bases from J, with 9 bases between. Looked up from germline, CDR1 is SGHTA and CDR2 is FQGNSA. This chain's CDR3 is CTSSLARGLDTQYF. The CDR3 DNA sequence: TGTACCAGCAGCTTAGCTAGGGGATTAGATACGCAGTATTTT.

Regarding this clonotype: A much larger clone is a single base away; this may be a read error. This chain uses TRBV29-1 with TRBJ2-1; 9 nucleotides line up with TRBD1. CDR1 is SQVTM and CDR2 is ANQGSEA in the germline V gene. V trimming: 7 bases; J trimming: 13 bases; junction bases outside the gene matches: 11. The CDR3 contains 12 residues. Here the CDR3 reads CSALQGAETQFF. The DNA for the CDR3 is TGCAGCGCACTACAGGGGGCAGAGACCCAGTTCTTC.

This clonotype was seen a handful of times. The genes are TRBV19 and TRBJ1-2; D uncertain. Germline V gives CDR1 LNHDA, CDR2 SQIVND (reference sequence). The ends were cut back, 3 bases at V and 0 bases at J, with 5 bases in the middle. This CDR3 spans 13 amino acids. This CDR3 is CASSIVSNYGYTF. The CDR3 region has the DNA TGTGCCAGTAGTATTGTGTCTAACTATGGCTACACCTTC.

This clonotype was observed many times. The chain employs TRBV7-7 and TRBJ2-1, with 10 bases that match TRBD1. The CDR3 runs to 14 residues. V was clipped by 5 bases and J by 5 bases; unmatched bases: 3. Germline V gene lookup returns CDR1 SSHAT and CDR2 FNYEAQ (reference sequence). The CDR3 region has the DNA TGTGCCAGCAGCCCAGACAGGGGGCACAATGAGCAGTTCTTC. It codes for CASSPDRGHNEQFF. Together with reference TRBV7-7 and TRBJ2-1, the CDR3 gives the full variable domain: GAGVSQSPRYKVTKRGQDVTLRCDPISSHATLYWYQQALGQGPEFLTYFNYEAQPDKSGLPSDRFSAERPEGSISTLTIQRTEQRDSAMYRCASSPDRGHNEQFFGPGTRLTVL.

This clonotype came up many times. This chain connects TRBV12-3 or TRBV12-4 to TRBJ2-1, with 10 bases lining up with TRBD1. Trimming removed 2 bases from V and 15 bases from J; junction bases left unmatched: 4. The CDR3 has 12 residues. Here the CDR3 DNA reads TGTGCCAGCAGTTTATCCGGGACAGGGGTGTTCTTC. It encodes CASSLSGTGVFF.

The V gene is TRBV7-9, the J gene TRBJ2-1; no reliable D call. The CDR3 covers 17 residues. V lost 4 bases to trimming and J lost 0 bases, with 16 bases between them. Germline V CDR1 and CDR2: SEHNR, FQNEAQ (reference sequence). The CDR3 sequence: CASSSLRTRSSYNEQFF. CDR3 DNA: TGTGCCAGCAGCTCCCTCCGTACGAGAAGCTCCTACAATGAGCAGTTCTTC. Looking up the rest from reference TRBV7-9 and TRBJ2-1 gives the full variable domain: DTGVSQNPRHKITKRGQNVTFRCDPISEHNRLYWYRQTLGQGPEFLTYFQNEAQLEKSRLLSDRFSAERPKGSFSTLEIQRTEQGDSAMYLCASSSLRTRSSYNEQFFGPGTRLTVL.

The chain has TRBV6-5 and TRBJ2-5; tentatively, D is TRBD1 (5 bases). The CDR3 is 13 residues long. Germline V CDR1 and CDR2: MNHEY, SVGAGI. Trimming removed 2 bases at V and 2 bases at J, with 6 bases between. In DNA, the CDR3 is TGTGCCAGCAGTTACAGGGGTCAAGAGACCCAGTACTTC. Amino acid sequence: CASSYRGQETQYF.

This rearrangement joins TRBV10-1 to TRBJ2-2; TRBD1 is a possible D gene (6 bases). V lost 3 bases, J lost 5 bases, and 10 bases lay in between. The CDR3 sequence is 14 residues long. Germline V gene lookup returns CDR1 WNHNN and CDR2 SYGVQD (reference sequence). The CDR3, as DNA: TGCGCCAGCAGTGAACAGGGAACGACCGGGGAGCTGTTTTTT. Protein product: CASSEQGTTGELFF.

This chain uses TRBV12-3 or TRBV12-4 with TRBJ1-5; D is uncertain. This CDR3 comprises 12 residues. The V end was cut by 1 base, the J end by 5 bases, with 3 bases between. CDR3 sequence (DNA): TGTGCCAGCAGTTTAGTGTATCAGCCCCAGCATTTT. Protein product: CASSLVYQPQHF.

J is TRBJ2-5 and V is TRBV5-1; 12 bases are a match to TRBD2. V gave up 2 bases and J gave up 3 bases; unmatched junction bases: 5. This CDR3 region has 16 residues. Germline V gene sequence: CDR1 SGHRS, CDR2 YFSETQ. CDR3 region: CASSLQLAGGEETQYF. CDR3 coding DNA: TGCGCCAGCAGCTTACAACTAGCGGGGGGAGAAGAGACCCAGTACTTC.

At least ten counts were recorded for this clonotype. The chain employs TRBV25-1 and TRBJ2-5; weak D call: TRBD1 (5 bases). CDR1 is MGHDK, CDR2 SYGVNS, per germline. The length of the CDR3 is 14 residues. V lost 3 bases, J lost 2 bases, and 10 bases lay in between. This CDR3 reads CASSETELQETQYF. In nucleotides, the CDR3 is TGTGCCAGCAGTGAGACAGAGCTACAAGAGACCCAGTACTTC.

This clonotype was counted many times. This chain links TRBV7-6 with TRBJ1-4, with D unclear. Trimming left V 1 base short and J 7 bases short, with 13 bases between. CDR3 size: 15 residues. The V gene's germline CDR1 is SGHVS and CDR2 FNYEAQ. CDR3 region: CASSLGRIRTEKLFF. The CDR3 DNA reads as TGTGCCAGCAGCTTAGGTAGAATCCGGACTGAAAAACTGTTTTTT.

There are many counts of this clonotype. The rearrangement links TRBV29-1 to TRBJ1-1, with D possibly TRBD1 on 5 matching bases. The CDR3 is 13 residues long. V shed 3 bases and J shed 4 bases, with 12 bases lying between them. Germline lookup yields CDR1 SQVTM and CDR2 ANQGSEA. The chain's CDR3 is CSVEPTAGTEAFF. The CDR3 DNA reads as TGCAGCGTTGAGCCGACAGCGGGCACTGAAGCTTTCTTT.

Note on this clonotype: A much larger clone differs by one base, so this may be a read error. The V call is TRBV20-1, the J call TRBJ1-5; D remains unclear. CDR1 DFQATT and CDR2 SNEGSKA come from the germline V gene (reference sequence). CDR3 length equals 12 residues. Written as DNA, the CDR3 is TGCAGTGCTAGTTCCGTCGATCACCCCCAGCATTTT. Translated, it gives CSASSVDHPQHF.

The chain has TRBV20-1 and TRBJ2-1, with D uncertain. V was clipped by 0 bases and J by 0 bases, with 9 bases between them. Germline lookup yields CDR1 DFQATT and CDR2 SNEGSKA (reference sequence). The CDR3 has 15 residues. The chain's CDR3 is CSARERTVSYNEQFF. As DNA, the CDR3 is TGCAGTGCTAGAGAGCGGACCGTCTCCTACAATGAGCAGTTCTTC.

The CDR3 DNA is TGTGCCAGCAGTGATGCCCTGGTAGGGGCTGGGGCCAACGTCCTGACTTTC. It is translated as CASSDALVGAGANVLTF. The chain joins TRBV25-1 to TRBJ2-6; tentative D call: TRBD1 (5 bases). The CDR3 totals 17 residues. Trimming took off 3 bases at V and 2 bases at J, with 14 bases between the two ends. From germline, CDR1 is MGHDK and CDR2 SYGVNS. Complete variable domain (other parts from reference TRBV25-1 and TRBJ2-6): EADIYQTPRYLVIGTGKKITLECSQTMGHDKMYWYQQDPGMELHLIHYSYGVNSTEKGDLSSESTVSRIRTEHFPLTLESARPSHTSQYLCASSDALVGAGANVLTFGAGSRLTVL.

The chain has TRBV28 and TRBJ2-3, with a weak D call TRBD1 (5 bases). Trimming cost V 6 bases and J 2 bases, with 15 bases left between them. This CDR3 comprises 15 residues. The germline CDR1 and CDR2 sequences are MDHEN and SYDVKM. CDR3 amino acids: CASSLQDTSTDTQYF. Written as DNA, the CDR3 is TGTGCCAGCAGCCTCCAGGACACCTCCACAGATACGCAGTATTTT.

The chain carries TRBV4-1 and TRBJ2-5; D uncertain. Germline V gene sequence: CDR1 MGHRA, CDR2 YSYEKL. CDR3 length: 15 residues. Trimming removed 0 bases at V and 11 bases at J, with 19 bases between. As DNA, the CDR3 is TGCGCCAGCAGCCAAGAGCTCTCCGGGCGGAATGAGCAGTACTTC. This sequence encodes CASSQELSGRNEQYF.

The rearrangement uses TRBV24-1 and TRBJ2-5; 7 bases agree with TRBD1. Germline loops: CDR1 KGHDR, CDR2 SFDVKD. CDR3 size: 15 residues. J gave up 0 bases and V 6 bases, and 6 bases lay outside the gene matches. CDR3 sequence: CATSKGQTYQETQYF. In nucleotides, the CDR3 is TGTGCCACCAGTAAGGGACAGACGTACCAAGAGACCCAGTACTTC.

In the case of this clonotype: This may be a read error: a much more frequent sequence differs by one nucleotide. The chain links TRBV10-3 to TRBJ2-3; perhaps TRBD1 as D (5 bases). CDR3 length: 13 amino acids. V lost 6 bases, J lost 2 bases, and 9 bases lay in between. Germline V CDR1 and CDR2: ENHRY, SYGVKD. The CDR3 DNA follows: TGTGCCATCAGGGACACAACCACAGATACGCAGTATTTT. Residues: CAIRDTTTDTQYF.

This clonotype was counted ten times or more. J is TRBJ2-5 and V is TRBV5-1; TRBD2 agrees at 9 bases. This CDR3 has 15 residues. Germline-derived CDR1 and CDR2 are SGHRS and YFSETQ. Trimming removed 4 bases from V and 3 bases from J; junction bases left unmatched: 7. The CDR3 sequence is CASSHQSSGEETQYF. In nucleotides, the CDR3 is TGCGCCAGCAGCCACCAATCTAGCGGGGAAGAGACCCAGTACTTC.

There are many counts of this clonotype. The rearrangement links TRBV12-3 or TRBV12-4 to TRBJ2-3; 8 bases align to TRBD1. After removal of 1 base from V and 2 bases from J, the junction contained 5 bases not matched to a gene. This CDR3 has 16 amino acids. The CDR3 here is CASSLEDRAITDTQYF. In DNA form, the CDR3 reads TGTGCCAGCAGTTTAGAGGACAGGGCAATCACAGATACGCAGTATTTT.

This clonotype was observed a handful of times. The J gene is TRBJ1-5, the V gene TRBV5-1; D is uncertain. Germline V lookup: CDR1 SGHRS, CDR2 YFSETQ. The V end lost 0 bases, the J end lost 5 bases, and 12 bases lay between the germline ends. This CDR3 is built from 15 residues. The CDR3 loop reads CASSLDGTPYQPQHF. CDR3 DNA sequence: TGCGCCAGCAGCTTGGACGGAACCCCCTATCAGCCCCAGCATTTT.

This clonotype was counted a few times. The chain is built from TRBV6-2 or TRBV6-3 and TRBJ2-3; a possible D gene is TRBD2 (5 bases). V was trimmed by 8 bases and J by 9 bases, leaving 9 bases between them. The CDR3 spans 10 residues. CDR1 and CDR2 from the germline V gene are MNHEY and SVGEGT. The CDR3 DNA is TGTGCCAGCCCGCCGGGAACGCAGTATTTT. Its protein is CASPPGTQYF.

V usage is TRBV5-1 and J usage is TRBJ1-5, with TRBD1 matching 10 bases. There are 15 residues in the CDR3. Losses at the gene ends were 4 bases for V and 7 bases for J; bases not matched to a gene: 8. Germline V gives CDR1 SGHRS, CDR2 YFSETQ. The CDR3 loop is CASSPEGQGYQPQHF. DNA for the CDR3: TGCGCCAGCAGCCCTGAGGGACAGGGGTACCAGCCCCAGCATTTT.

This chain uses TRBV3-1 with TRBJ2-4; TRBD2 agrees at 8 bases. CDR1 LGHDT and CDR2 YNNKEL come from the germline V gene (reference sequence). This CDR3 has 14 amino acids. Unmatched junction bases numbered 8, after V lost 0 bases and J lost 13 bases. The CDR3 bases are TGTGCCAGCAGCCAAGATTACGGGAGGGATGAGCAGTACTTC. As protein: CASSQDYGRDEQYF.

This clonotype was seen a handful of times. The chain joins TRBV3-1 to TRBJ2-1, with 9 bases identical to TRBD2. Germline values: CDR1 LGHDT, CDR2 YNNKEL (reference sequence). The CDR3 extends over 15 amino acids. With V trimmed by 2 bases and J by 5 bases, 4 bases remained unmatched. CDR3: CASSQRTSAHNEQFF. In DNA, the CDR3 is TGTGCCAGCAGCCAAAGGACTAGCGCCCACAATGAGCAGTTCTTC.

This clonotype appeared a single time. The gene calls are TRBV2 and TRBJ1-2; 7 nucleotides line up with TRBD1. This CDR3 has 14 residues. Per the germline V gene, CDR1 is SNHLY and CDR2 is FYNNEI. The V and J ends lost 7 bases and 4 bases, in that order; junction bases with no gene match: 9. The CDR3: CASKSEQGPYGYTF. In nucleotides, the CDR3 is TGTGCCAGCAAGTCTGAACAGGGGCCCTATGGCTACACCTTC.

Details on this clonotype: The junction shows a germline mismatch at one end, possibly a read error. The chain carries TRBV29-1 and TRBJ2-5; tentatively, D is TRBD1 (5 bases). There are 14 residues in the CDR3. CDR1 is SQVTM and CDR2 is ANQGSEA in the germline V gene. As DNA, the CDR3 is TGCAGCGTTGAAGTCCAGGACATCCAAAAGACCCAGTACTTC. Its translation: CSVEVQDIQKTQYF.

There are a few counts of this clonotype. V usage is TRBV5-4 and J usage is TRBJ1-2; D not resolved. V was cut by 0 bases and J by 5 bases, with 8 bases left in between. The CDR3 has 13 residues. Germline-derived CDR1 and CDR2 are SGHNT and YYREEE (reference sequence). CDR3 nucleotide sequence: TGTGCCAGCAGCTTGGCCTCGGGGTATGGCTACACCTTC. Translation: CASSLASGYGYTF. The entire variable domain, with the rest obtained from reference TRBV5-4 and TRBJ1-2, is as follows: ETGVTQSPTHLIKTRGQQVTLRCSSQSGHNTVSWYQQALGQGPQFIFQYYREEENGRGNFPPRFSGLQFPNYSSELNVNALELDDSALYLCASSLASGYGYTFGSGTRLTVV.